Listed below are T cell receptor beta chains from one sample, sequenced in a study of PD-1 blockade in classical Hodgkin lymphoma. The protocol was immunoSEQ multiplex PCR, while the TCRdb copy is restricted to in-frame clones and leaves out a portion. In the table there are some 70,000 clones, 85% to 95% of which are singletons. Sequencing was done on a sample of peripheral blood mononuclear cells (PBMCs). These receptors were taken from a human donor with classical Hodgkin lymphoma. CDR3s include the opening cysteine and the closing phenylalanine or tryptophan. A D gene is named only where the DNA matches it firmly. Where a row states a size, it is once, few, many or the class of an expanded clone; other rows omit it.

d_call	j_call	v_call	clone_size	cdr3_aa	cdr3_nt
NA	TRBJ1-4	TRBV7-2	once	CASSPLGGAGEKLFF	TGTGCCAGCAGCCCCCTGGGGGGGGCCGGTGAAAAACTGTTTTTT
TRBD1	TRBJ2-1	TRBV5-1	NA	CASSLQGAAEQFF	TGCGCCAGCAGCCTACAGGGGGCGGCTGAGCAGTTCTTC
NA	TRBJ2-3	TRBV5-4	NA	CASSLRGRTDTQYF	TGTGCCAGCAGCTTGCGGGGGCGCACAGATACGCAGTATTTT
TRBD1	TRBJ1-5	TRBV10-3	few	CAISDNRGPNQPQHF	TGTGCCATCAGTGATAACAGGGGCCCCAATCAGCCCCAGCATTTT
NA	TRBJ1-1	TRBV27	NA	CASSLAGATEAFF	TGTGCCAGCAGTTTAGCAGGGGCTACTGAAGCTTTCTTT
NA	TRBJ1-1	TRBV27	NA	CDARDTEAFF	TGCGACGCTCGCGATACTGAAGCTTTCTTT
NA	TRBJ2-5	TRBV18	NA	CASSPPEGYQETQYF	TGTGCCAGCTCACCACCCGAGGGATACCAAGAGACCCAGTACTTC
NA	TRBJ1-6	TRBV7-6	NA	CASSLGQGDQNSPLHF	TGTGCCAGCAGCCTGGGGCAGGGAGACCAGAATTCACCCCTCCACTTT
NA	TRBJ2-5	TRBV19	NA	CASSIWDRGAPVRETQYF	TGTGCCAGTAGTATCTGGGATCGCGGGGCCCCGGTCAGGGAGACCCAGTACTTC
TRBD2	TRBJ2-7	TRBV6-4	NA	CASSRGVGLAAYEQYF	TGTGCCAGCAGCCGCGGTGTGGGACTAGCGGCCTACGAGCAGTACTTC
NA	TRBJ1-2	TRBV7-2	NA	CASSLAAGANYGYTF	TGTGCCAGCAGCCTTGCGGCGGGGGCCAACTATGGCTACACCTTC
NA	TRBJ1-2	TRBV9	once	CASSPANGGFDGYTF	TGTGCCAGCAGCCCTGCGAATGGGGGTTTTGATGGCTACACCTTC
NA	TRBJ2-7	TRBV6-5	NA	CASSQTPLRTYEQYF	TGTGCCAGCAGCCAGACCCCCCTGAGAACCTACGAGCAGTACTTC
NA	TRBJ2-7	TRBV6-5	NA	CASSRGSSYEQYF	TGTGCCAGCAGTCGAGGCAGCAGCTACGAGCAGTACTTC
NA	TRBJ2-7	TRBV18	NA	CASSPQGWEQYF	TGTGCCAGCTCCCCTCAGGGTTGGGAGCAGTACTTC
TRBD1	TRBJ1-1	TRBV7-2	NA	CASSLQPGQMNTEAFF	TGTGCCAGCAGCCTCCAACCGGGACAGATGAACACTGAAGCTTTCTTT
NA	TRBJ1-5	TRBV19	NA	CASSMGDSNQPQHF	TGTGCCAGTAGTATGGGAGATAGCAATCAGCCCCAGCATTTT
NA	TRBJ2-6	TRBV11-3	few	CASSLVYGPGANVLTF	TGTGCCAGCAGCTTAGTATACGGACCCGGGGCCAACGTCCTGACTTTC
NA	TRBJ2-6	TRBV4-3	NA	CASSQQAVSGANVLTF	TGCGCCAGCAGCCAACAAGCGGTCTCTGGGGCCAACGTCCTGACTTTC
NA	TRBJ1-3	TRBV19	NA	CASSIGSTGNTIYF	TGTGCCAGTAGTATCGGCTCCACAGGAAACACCATATATTTT
NA	TRBJ1-1	TRBV19	NA	CASSTQMNTEAFF	TGCGCCAGTAGTACACAGATGAACACTGAAGCTTTCTTT
NA	TRBJ2-1	TRBV11-3	NA	CASSLVGPNGEQFF	TGTGCCAGCAGCTTAGTAGGGCCTAATGGTGAGCAGTTCTTC
TRBD1	TRBJ2-1	TRBV7-7	NA	CASSLGTGIYNEQFF	TGTGCCAGCAGCTTAGGGACAGGGATCTACAATGAGCAGTTCTTC
NA	TRBJ1-1	TRBV6-5	NA	CASSYPGSTEAFF	TGTGCCAGCAGTTATCCAGGGAGCACTGAAGCTTTCTTT
TRBD1	TRBJ1-4	TRBV28	NA	CASSLVGQVEKLFF	TGTGCCAGCAGTTTAGTCGGACAGGTCGAAAAACTGTTTTTT
TRBD2	TRBJ2-3	TRBV5-1	NA	CASRWTSGDTQYF	TGCGCCAGCAGGTGGACTAGCGGAGATACGCAGTATTTT
NA	TRBJ1-5	TRBV5-6	NA	CASSSSSDSNQPQHF	TGTGCCAGCAGCTCCAGTTCAGATAGCAATCAGCCCCAGCATTTT
TRBD2	TRBJ2-7	TRBV7-9	NA	CASSSIAGGLGEQYF	TGTGCCAGCAGCTCAATAGCGGGAGGTTTGGGGGAGCAGTACTTC
TRBD2	TRBJ2-3	TRBV7-9	NA	CAEEGLAGLTQYF	TGTGCCGAAGAGGGACTAGCGGGGCTTACGCAGTATTTT
TRBD1	TRBJ1-2	TRBV5-6	NA	CASSLGQGIFSSF	TGTGCCAGCAGCTTGGGACAGGGAATCTTCTCCTCATTC
TRBD2	TRBJ2-1	TRBV28	NA	CASRPRPSGNEQFF	TGTGCCAGCAGACCACGACCTAGCGGGAATGAGCAGTTCTTC
NA	TRBJ1-5	TRBV2	few	CASQAVQGDQPQHF	TGTGCCAGCCAGGCCGTCCAGGGCGATCAGCCCCAGCATTTT
NA	TRBJ1-1	TRBV30	NA	CAWKAGLNTEAFF	TGTGCCTGGAAAGCAGGGTTGAACACTGAAGCTTTCTTT
TRBD1	TRBJ2-1	TRBV15	NA	CATSRDRVGYNEQFF	TGTGCCACCAGCAGGGACAGGGTTGGCTACAATGAGCAGTTCTTC
NA	TRBJ1-3	TRBV11-2	NA	CASSSYGIYSGNTIYF	TGTGCCAGCAGCTCCTACGGGATCTACTCTGGAAACACCATATATTTT
NA	TRBJ2-7	TRBV7-2	NA	CASSLGERTLPYEQYF	TGTGCCAGCAGCTTAGGAGAAAGGACACTCCCCTACGAGCAGTACTTC
NA	TRBJ1-1	TRBV27	NA	CASSLQSGSAEAFF	TGTGCCAGCAGTTTACAGTCCGGGTCTGCTGAAGCTTTCTTT
NA	TRBJ2-2	TRBV5-4	NA	CASSLAWNTGELFF	TGTGCCAGCAGCTTGGCGTGGAACACCGGGGAGCTGTTTTTT
TRBD1	TRBJ1-5	TRBV5-1	NA	CASSLEGQLRQPQHF	TGCGCCAGCAGCTTAGAGGGACAGCTGAGGCAGCCCCAGCATTTT